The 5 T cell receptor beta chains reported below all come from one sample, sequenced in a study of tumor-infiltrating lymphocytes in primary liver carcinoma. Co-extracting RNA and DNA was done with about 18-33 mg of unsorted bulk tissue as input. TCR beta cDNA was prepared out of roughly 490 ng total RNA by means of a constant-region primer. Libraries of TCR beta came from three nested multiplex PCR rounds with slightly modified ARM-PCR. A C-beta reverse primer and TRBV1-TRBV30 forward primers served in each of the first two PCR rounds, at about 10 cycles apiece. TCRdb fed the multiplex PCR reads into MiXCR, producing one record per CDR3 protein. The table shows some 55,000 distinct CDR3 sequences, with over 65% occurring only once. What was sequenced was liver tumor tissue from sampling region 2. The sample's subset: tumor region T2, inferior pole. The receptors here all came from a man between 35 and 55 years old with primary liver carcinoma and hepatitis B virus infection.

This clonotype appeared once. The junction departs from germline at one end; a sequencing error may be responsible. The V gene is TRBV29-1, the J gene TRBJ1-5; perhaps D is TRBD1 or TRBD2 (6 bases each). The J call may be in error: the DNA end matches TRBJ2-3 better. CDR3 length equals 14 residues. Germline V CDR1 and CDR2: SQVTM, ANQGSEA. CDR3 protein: CGVSGGASNQPQYF. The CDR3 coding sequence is TGCGGCGTGTCCGGGGGCGCTAGCAATCAGCCCCAGTATTTT.

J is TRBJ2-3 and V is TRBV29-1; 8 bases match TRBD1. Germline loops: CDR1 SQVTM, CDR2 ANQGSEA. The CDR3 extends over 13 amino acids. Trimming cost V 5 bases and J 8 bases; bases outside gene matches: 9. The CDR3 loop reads CSVNRDRLGTQYF. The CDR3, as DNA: TGCAGCGTTAACCGGGACAGGCTCGGTACGCAGTATTTT.

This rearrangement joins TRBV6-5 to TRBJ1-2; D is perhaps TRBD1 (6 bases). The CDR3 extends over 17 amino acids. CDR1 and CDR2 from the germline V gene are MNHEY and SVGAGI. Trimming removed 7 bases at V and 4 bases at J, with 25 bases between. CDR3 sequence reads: CASNLRYPGDTFYGYTF. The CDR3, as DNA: TGTGCCAGCAATCTTCGCTATCCAGGGGATACATTCTATGGCTACACCTTC.

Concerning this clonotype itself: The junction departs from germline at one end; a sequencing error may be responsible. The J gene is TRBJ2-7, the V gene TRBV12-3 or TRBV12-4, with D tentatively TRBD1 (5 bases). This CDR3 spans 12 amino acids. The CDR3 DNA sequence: TGTACCAGCCACGGCAGGGCCTACGAGAAGTACTTC. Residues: CTSHGRAYEKYF.

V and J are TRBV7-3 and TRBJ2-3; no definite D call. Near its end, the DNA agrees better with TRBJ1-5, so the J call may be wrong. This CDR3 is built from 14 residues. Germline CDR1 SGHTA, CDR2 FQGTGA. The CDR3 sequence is CASSLLGNTDTQHF. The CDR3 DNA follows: TGTGCCAGCAGCTTATTAGGCAACACAGATACGCAGCATTTT.